This T cell receptor (beta chain) comes out of a study of PD-1 blockade in classical Hodgkin lymphoma. Germline V CDR1 and CDR2: SGHRS, YFSETQ. This CDR3 has 15 residues. V dropped 0 bases and J dropped 3 bases, with 9 bases sitting between them. Each of the patients experienced relapse following autologous stem cell transplantation, and their brentuximab vedotin exposure differed. This clone was seen a handful of times. Data came from immunoSEQ multiplex PCR; TCRdb stores just in-frame clones and leaves some out. The sample lists roughly 55,000 clones, 81% occurring once. This clonotype originated in a human donor with classical Hodgkin lymphoma. Sequencing used peripheral blood mononuclear cells (PBMCs), obtained at baseline. This rearrangement joins TRBV5-1 to TRBJ1-4; no clear D gene. The CDR3 region is CASSLDGVPNEKLFF. The CDR3 DNA follows: TGCGCCAGCAGCTTGGATGGGGTTCCTAATGAAAAACTGTTTTTT.